Listed here are 22 T cell receptor beta chains from one sample, sequenced in a study of OX40 agonist ivuxolimab in advanced cancers. Sequencing used immunoSEQ multiplex PCR; TCRdb keeps in-frame clones, though not all of them. The table has about 80,000 clones, approximately 90% seen once. This specimen was CD4+ or CD8+ T cells sorted from blood, taken in a trial of the OX40 agonist ivuxolimab. The source of these receptors is an adult with an advanced solid tumor such as melanoma, head and neck, liver or kidney cancer.

In this sample, this clone turned up once. The chain recombines TRBV14 with TRBJ1-1; 7 nucleotides agree with TRBD1. Germline assignment: CDR1 SGHDN and CDR2 FVKESK. This CDR3 region has 13 residues. Losses at the gene ends were 6 bases for V and 1 base for J; bases not matched to a gene: 2. The CDR3 DNA follows: TGTGCCAGCAGTAGACAGGGGAACACTGAAGCTTTCTTT. The encoded protein is CASSRQGNTEAFF.

V gene TRBV15 combines with J gene TRBJ2-7; D gene unclear. The V end lost 4 bases, the J end lost 5 bases, and 9 bases lay between the germline ends. The CDR3 has 12 amino acids. Per the germline V gene, CDR1 is LNHNV and CDR2 is YYDKDF (reference sequence). In DNA form, the CDR3 reads TGTGCCACCAGCACCGGATCTCACGAGCAGTACTTC. Encoded protein: CATSTGSHEQYF.

The V gene is TRBV18, the J gene TRBJ1-4; maybe TRBD1 (5 bases). The length of the CDR3 is 15 residues. CDR1 KGHSH and CDR2 LQKENI come from the germline V gene. V dropped 0 bases and J dropped 7 bases, with 12 bases sitting between them. The CDR3 sequence: CASSPPGGVSEKLFF. CDR3 bases: TGTGCCAGCTCACCACCTGGGGGGGTGAGTGAAAAACTGTTTTTT.

The V and J genes are TRBV18 and TRBJ2-5; D unclear. V was cut by 0 bases and J by 2 bases, with 4 bases left in between. Germline assignment: CDR1 KGHSH and CDR2 LQKENI. The CDR3 contains 13 residues. CDR3 DNA sequence: TGTGCCAGCTCACCACCCCAGCAAGAGACCCAGTACTTC. This sequence encodes CASSPPQQETQYF.

The V gene is TRBV6-1, the J gene TRBJ2-7; D is ambiguous. The CDR3 contains 14 residues. The V end lost 1 base, the J end lost 0 bases, and 7 bases lay between the germline ends. From germline, CDR1 is MNHNS and CDR2 SASEGT. The CDR3 loop reads CASSEVRASYEQYF. CDR3 sequence (DNA): TGTGCCAGCAGTGAAGTTAGAGCCTCCTACGAGCAGTACTTC.

The chain employs TRBV5-1 and TRBJ2-1; the match to TRBD2 covers 7 bases. Germline lookup yields CDR1 SGHRS and CDR2 YFSETQ. This CDR3 contains 14 residues. After removal of 7 bases from V and 7 bases from J, the junction contained 11 bases not matched to a gene. CDR3 DNA: TGCGCCAGCCGCCCGGGTGGGGGGGAAAATGAGCAGTTCTTC. It specifies CASRPGGGENEQFF.

The V gene is TRBV19, the J gene TRBJ1-2; TRBD1 is a possible D gene (6 bases). Trimming cost V 7 bases and J 3 bases, with 12 bases left between them. Germline V gene sequence: CDR1 LNHDA, CDR2 SQIVND (reference sequence). The CDR3 loop spans 13 amino acids. The DNA for the CDR3 is TGTGCCAGTACCGGGGACACCTACTATGGCTACACCTTC. Translating it yields CASTGDTYYGYTF.

The CDR3 is CASSVVGGFRDTQYF. The CDR3 region has the DNA TGTGCCAGCAGCGTAGTGGGGGGGTTTAGAGATACGCAGTATTTT. The chain recombines TRBV9 with TRBJ2-3, with 7 bases matching TRBD2. This CDR3 is built from 15 residues. Germline values: CDR1 SGDLS, CDR2 YYNGEE. Trimming took 0 bases from V and 5 from J; bases not matched to a gene: 6.

This rearrangement joins TRBV4-2 to TRBJ1-2; weak D call: TRBD1 (5 bases). Germline V lookup: CDR1 LGHNA, CDR2 YNFKEQ. Trimming took off 1 base at V and 8 bases at J, with 11 bases between the two ends. This CDR3 has 13 amino acids. Here the CDR3 DNA reads TGTGCCAGCAGCCAAGTTGAAACAGGAGGCTACACCTTC. Translation gives CASSQVETGGYTF.

V gene TRBV11-1 combines with J gene TRBJ2-1; D assignment may be TRBD1 or TRBD2 (5 bases each). This CDR3 is 17 amino acids long. The V gene's germline CDR1 is SGHAT and CDR2 FQDESV (reference sequence). V was trimmed by 8 bases and J by 5 bases, leaving 25 bases between them. CDR3 bases: TGTGCCAGCGACTCCGGTCTAATGGCAGGGACCCACAATGAGCAGTTCTTC. Protein product: CASDSGLMAGTHNEQFF.

In this sample, this clone turned up a few times. The CDR3 region is CAISESRGQSEAFF. Here the CDR3 DNA reads TGTGCCATCAGTGAGTCGCGGGGGCAGTCTGAAGCTTTCTTT. The chain joins TRBV10-3 to TRBJ1-1; maybe TRBD1 (6 bases). This CDR3 has 14 amino acids. The V and J ends lost 0 bases and 6 bases respectively, with 11 bases between them. Germline V lookup: CDR1 ENHRY, CDR2 SYGVKD.

The DNA of the CDR3 is TGTGCCAGCTCACCACTACAGGGGTTTAATGAAAAACTGTTTTTT. Amino acid sequence: CASSPLQGFNEKLFF. The V call is TRBV18, the J call TRBJ1-4, with 7 nucleotides matching TRBD1. The CDR3 spans 15 residues. Germline CDR1 is KGHSH and CDR2 is LQKENI. The V and J ends lost 1 base and 4 bases, in that order; junction bases with no gene match: 3.

The J gene is TRBJ1-5, the V gene TRBV12-5, with D perhaps matching TRBD1 (6 bases). V dropped 7 bases and J dropped 5 bases, with 15 bases sitting between them. The germline gives CDR1 LGHNT, CDR2 FRNRAP. The CDR3 runs 14 residues. CDR3 amino acids: CASVPDSQYQPQHF. CDR3 in DNA: TGTGCTAGTGTCCCGGACAGCCAGTATCAGCCCCAGCATTTT.

CDR3 in DNA: TGTGCCACCAGCAGAGCATCCGACAGGGGCTATGGCTACACCTTC. Its translation is CATSRASDRGYGYTF. The rearrangement uses TRBV15 and TRBJ1-2; 8 bases fit TRBD1. V shed 1 base and J 4 bases; nucleotides not matched to a gene: 5. Germline V gene lookup returns CDR1 LNHNV and CDR2 YYDKDF (reference sequence). The CDR3 is 15 residues long.

V usage is TRBV7-9 and J usage is TRBJ2-3; 8 bases line up with TRBD2. The germline V gene has CDR1 SEHNR and CDR2 FQNEAQ (reference sequence). The CDR3 runs 15 residues. After removal of 6 bases from V and 4 bases from J, the junction contained 9 bases not matched to a gene. CDR3: CASRNRGGSSDTQYF. The CDR3 nucleotides read TGTGCCAGCAGAAATCGGGGGGGCTCTTCAGATACGCAGTATTTT.

The chain is built from TRBV5-8 and TRBJ2-6; D remains unclear. The CDR3 totals 16 residues. Trimming left V 0 bases short and J 0 bases short, with 7 bases between. CDR1 SGHTS and CDR2 YDEGEE come from the germline V gene. The CDR3 sequence: CASSLVPRSGANVLTF. CDR3 bases: TGTGCCAGCAGCTTGGTCCCACGCTCTGGGGCCAACGTCCTGACTTTC.

With regard to this clone: Compared with germline, one end of the junction differs, possibly owing to a read error. The chain has TRBV5-8 and TRBJ2-7, with D perhaps assigned TRBD1 or TRBD2 (5 bases each). This CDR3 has 12 amino acids. Germline V gene sequence: CDR1 SGHTS, CDR2 YDEGEE. As DNA, the CDR3 is TGTGCCAGCAGCCGATGGGAGAGAGGACAAGACTTC. Protein sequence: CASSRWERGQDF.

The chain couples TRBV9 to TRBJ2-1; no definite D call. The germline V gene encodes CDR1 SGDLS and CDR2 YYNGEE. This CDR3 contains 14 residues. V was trimmed by 0 bases and J by 7 bases, leaving 11 bases between them. CDR3 nucleotides: TGTGCCAGCAGCGTAGCCCCCCTCCAGAATGAGCAGTTCTTC. Protein: CASSVAPLQNEQFF.

A word on this clone: The CDR3 end shows no conserved phenylalanine or tryptophan, and so a read error is likely. The V call is TRBV6-6, the J call TRBJ1-6; no clear D. The CDR3 is 12 amino acids. Germline V gives CDR1 MNHNY, CDR2 SVGAGI (reference sequence). V lost 6 bases and J lost 7, with 7 bases in between. The CDR3 DNA sequence: TGTGCCAGCAGCCAGACCAATTCACCCCTCCACCTT. Its protein product is CASSQTNSPLHL.

This chain uses TRBV5-1 with TRBJ1-5, with 7 nucleotides matching TRBD1. Germline trimming cut 4 bases from V and 7 bases from J; bases unmatched to any gene: 11. The CDR3 is 15 residues long. Germline CDR1 reads SGHRS; CDR2 reads YFSETQ. The CDR3 here is CASSITGQDGQPQHF. Here the CDR3 DNA reads TGCGCCAGCAGCATAACCGGACAGGATGGGCAGCCCCAGCATTTT.

This clone was detected a few times. Here the CDR3 reads CASSRRDRTYRGANVLTF. As DNA, the CDR3 is TGTGCCAGCAGTCGGAGGGACAGGACTTACCGTGGGGCCAACGTCCTGACTTTC. The chain has TRBV28 and TRBJ2-6; TRBD1 aligns across 8 bases. After removal of 5 bases from V and 3 bases from J, the junction contained 12 bases not matched to a gene. There are 18 residues in the CDR3. Per germline, CDR1 MDHEN and CDR2 SYDVKM.

V gene TRBV25-1 combines with J gene TRBJ2-6; no reliable D call. This CDR3 contains 16 residues. CDR1 is MGHDK and CDR2 is SYGVNS in the germline V gene. Deletions cut 0 bases from V and 4 bases from J, with 10 bases between. The CDR3 DNA sequence: TGTGCCAGCAGTGAATATTCAGGAGCCGGGGCCAACGTCCTGACTTTC. Its translation is CASSEYSGAGANVLTF.